Each of the 5 T cell receptor beta chains below was sequenced from the same sample in a study of CD8+ T cells in alopecia areata. Treatment given: oral pan-JAK inhibitor, 5-10 mg twice daily. The authors extracted RNA and reverse transcribed it into cDNA as the sequencing template. Profiling relied on immunoSEQ multiplex PCR, and the TCRdb table lists in-frame clones only, not all of them. The table lists more than 100,000 clones, about nine tenths of them singletons. The sample here was CD8+ T cells sorted from blood, taken at approximately week 31, from a patient treated with tofacitinib. The receptors were gathered from a human donor with alopecia areata.

CDR3 protein: CASSFSQGGEQYF. CDR3 nucleotides: TGTGCCAGCAGCTTTTCACAGGGTGGCGAGCAGTACTTC. This sequence joins TRBV11-2 and TRBJ2-7, with D tentatively TRBD1 (6 bases). V shed 3 bases and J shed 6 bases, with 12 bases lying between them. The CDR3 contains 13 residues. Germline V gene sequence: CDR1 SGHAT, CDR2 FQNNGV.

The chain recombines TRBV6-6 with TRBJ1-1; 8 nucleotides line up with TRBD1. Trimming cost V 5 bases and J 5 bases; bases outside gene matches: 10. CDR3 length equals 15 residues. Germline-derived CDR1 and CDR2 are MNHNY and SVGAGI (reference sequence). The CDR3 loop reads CASSTTGVRGTEAFF. CDR3 nucleotide sequence: TGTGCCAGCAGTACGACAGGGGTCAGGGGGACTGAAGCTTTCTTT.

The chain carries TRBV7-9 and TRBJ2-1, with D perhaps being TRBD1 or TRBD2 (5 bases each). V was trimmed by 5 bases and J by 6 bases, leaving 11 bases between them. The CDR3 is made up of 13 amino acids. CDR1 and CDR2 (germline): SEHNR, FQNEAQ (reference sequence). The CDR3 DNA reads TGTGCCAGCAGCGCCGGGGCTCGCAATGAGCAGTTCTTC. This gives the protein CASSAGARNEQFF.

This chain uses TRBV7-6 with TRBJ2-5; 7 bases map to TRBD2. Germline V CDR1 and CDR2: SGHVS, FNYEAQ. The CDR3 sequence is 16 residues long. Trimming removed 5 bases from V and 5 bases from J; junction bases left unmatched: 14. The CDR3 loop reads CASSPKVGGPGETQYF. As DNA, the CDR3 is TGTGCCAGCAGCCCGAAGGTGGGAGGGCCAGGGGAGACCCAGTACTTC.

V gene TRBV5-1 combines with J gene TRBJ1-2; a weak D match, TRBD1 (6 bases). The V and J ends lost 4 bases and 4 bases respectively, with 14 bases between them. Germline values: CDR1 SGHRS, CDR2 YFSETQ. This CDR3 has 14 residues. CDR3 sequence reads: CASSQKTGAYGYTF. CDR3 DNA: TGCGCCAGCAGCCAGAAGACAGGTGCCTATGGCTACACCTTC.